These T cell receptor beta chains were read from a single sample in a study of T cell changes during pregnancy in multiple sclerosis. Some clones are missing from TCRdb's copy, which holds only in-frame ones; the method was immunoSEQ multiplex PCR. The sample lists 85,000 to 130,000 clones, 85% to 95% occurring once. The sequencing here drew on peripheral blood, taken after pregnancy. The origin of the receptors is a female donor with multiple sclerosis, enrolled in a pregnancy study. The CDR3 runs from the conserved cysteine through the conserved F or W. A D gene is named only where the DNA matches it firmly. A row's size may be missing; if present it is once, few, many or a size class.

>TRBV19|.|TRBJ1-2|.
TGTGCCAGTAGCATTAACCGACAGAGAGCCGGTGGCTACACCTTC
CASSINRQRAGGYTF
>TRBV5-4|TRBD2|TRBJ2-1|.
TGTGCCAGCAGCTTCCGTGGCGGGGGGAACAATGAGCAGTTCTTC
CASSFRGGGNNEQFF
>TRBV6-1|.|TRBJ2-3|.
TGTGCCAGCAGTGAAGCCAGGTTACGTATGCATTTT
CASSEARLRMHF
>TRBV7-2|.|TRBJ2-7|.
TGTGCCAGCAGCTTAGTTCCCCACGGAGAGTACGAGCAGTACTTC
CASSLVPHGEYEQYF
>TRBV19|.|TRBJ1-4|.
TGTGCCAGTAGCCATGAAAGGGGTGAAAAACTGTTTTTT
CASSHERGEKLFF
>TRBV5-1|.|TRBJ1-1|once
TGCGCCAGCAGGGACCCCCGGGGGAACACTGAAGCTTTCTTT
CASRDPRGNTEAFF
>TRBV18|TRBD1|TRBJ1-3|.
TGTGCCAGCTCATCACAGGGGCGGAACACCATATATTTT
CASSSQGRNTIYF
>TRBV5-4|.|TRBJ2-1|few
TGTGCCAGCAGCTTGGATAGAGGGTTATACAATGAGCAGTTCTTC
CASSLDRGLYNEQFF
>TRBV5-4|.|TRBJ1-4|.
TGTGCCAGCAGCTTGGGCATGGGGGGATCCGATGAAAAACTGTTTTTT
CASSLGMGGSDEKLFF
>TRBV7-8|.|TRBJ1-4|.
TGTGCCAGCAGCTTAGTGATTATGGAGGGGACTAATGAAAAACTGTTTTTT
CASSLVIMEGTNEKLFF
>TRBV6-5|TRBD1|TRBJ1-1|.
TGTGCCAGCAGCCCGAGGACAGGGAGGACTGAAGCTTTCTTT
CASSPRTGRTEAFF
>TRBV2|TRBD2|TRBJ2-7|.
TGTGCCAGCAGTGAATTGGCTAGCGGGAGATACGAGCAGTACTTC
CASSELASGRYEQYF
>TRBV7-9|.|TRBJ2-7|once
TGTGCCAGCAGCTTAGCGGGGGCAACCTACGAGCAGTACTTC
CASSLAGATYEQYF
>TRBV6-5|.|TRBJ1-3|.
TGTGCCAGCCTTCCGGACAGCTCTGGAAACACCATATATTTT
CASLPDSSGNTIYF